This passage covers 22 T cell receptor beta chains from one sample sequenced in a study of T cells in Graves' hyperthyroidism and ophthalmopathy. RNA transcripts yielded amplified TCR beta CDR3 regions. With the HTBI primer set, the TCR CDR3 went through a first round of RT-PCR. One entry per CDR3 protein results from TCRdb running MiXCR on the multiplex PCR reads. The data hold around 690,000 distinct CDR3 sequences, with around 15% observed a single time. What was sequenced was blood. All receptors come from a man between 45 and 60 years old with Graves' hyperthyroidism.

This clonotype was recorded many times. The chain combines TRBV29-1 with TRBJ1-2, with D unclear. In germline, CDR1 is SQVTM, CDR2 ANQGSEA. V lost 2 bases and J lost 1, with 8 bases in between. This CDR3 is built from 13 residues. Here the CDR3 reads CSVEHGYNYGYTF. CDR3 DNA: TGCAGCGTTGAACACGGATATAACTATGGCTACACCTTC.

This clonotype was found a few times. The gene calls are TRBV19 and TRBJ1-4, with D perhaps matching TRBD1 (5 bases). With 7 bases removed from V and 8 bases from J, the gap between germline ends came to 20 bases. The CDR3 is made up of 15 amino acids. CDR1 LNHDA and CDR2 SQIVND come from the germline V gene (reference sequence). The CDR3 bases are TGTGCCAGTAACCTTTCCGGGGCCTACGGGGAAAAACTGTTTTTT. It is translated as CASNLSGAYGEKLFF.

This clonotype was counted ten times or more. One junction end disagrees with the germline gene, perhaps due to a read error. The CDR3 DNA sequence: TGTGCCAGCAGTCCTCGGGTAGGGCCAAATAATGGAAAACTGTTTTTT. This encodes CASSPRVGPNNGKLFF. The rearrangement uses TRBV12-3 or TRBV12-4 and TRBJ1-4; D is undetermined. This CDR3 comprises 16 residues.

The J gene is TRBJ2-5, the V gene TRBV6-1; D is uncertain. The V gene lost 8 bases and the J gene lost 3 bases, with 13 bases spanning the gap. Germline values: CDR1 MNHNS, CDR2 SASEGT. The CDR3 covers 13 residues. The DNA of the CDR3 is TGTGCCAGCGGGAACCTGGATAAAGAGACCCAGTACTTC. Protein sequence: CASGNLDKETQYF.

This clonotype was found many times. The rearrangement uses TRBV7-8 and TRBJ2-3, with 7 positions matching TRBD1. Germline CDR1 reads SGHVS; CDR2 reads FQNEAQ. Trimming cost V 4 bases and J 4 bases; bases outside gene matches: 11. The CDR3 loop spans 16 amino acids. The CDR3 nucleotides read TGTGCCAGCAGCTCCCTGACAGGGAGAGGGGCAGATACGCAGTATTTT. It translates to CASSSLTGRGADTQYF.

The table lists this clonotype with a few counts. V and J are TRBV28 and TRBJ1-1; 7 positions match TRBD1. This CDR3 comprises 16 residues. J was trimmed by 1 base and V by 7 bases; bases with no gene match: 12. The germline V gene encodes CDR1 MDHEN and CDR2 SYDVKM. CDR3 bases: TGTGCCAGCAACACTCTCGGGACAGAGAGGAACACTGAAGCTTTCTTT. Translation gives CASNTLGTERNTEAFF.

This clonotype has just a few counts. The V and J genes are TRBV29-1 and TRBJ2-1, with TRBD2 identical over 7 bases. Trimming took 7 bases from V and 1 from J; bases not matched to a gene: 7. From germline, CDR1 is SQVTM and CDR2 ANQGSEA. The CDR3 is made up of 14 amino acids. The CDR3 loop reads CSAHLAESYNEQFF. The CDR3 DNA follows: TGCAGCGCTCATCTAGCGGAGTCCTACAATGAGCAGTTCTTC.

This clonotype has ten or more counts. The chain links TRBV6-2 or TRBV6-3 to TRBJ2-6; possibly TRBD1 or TRBD2 for D (6 bases each). V was cut by 6 bases and J by 0 bases, with 24 bases left in between. In germline, CDR1 is MNHEY, CDR2 SVGEGT. CDR3 size: 20 residues. The CDR3 protein is CASSLGGFNLLRSGANVLTF. The CDR3 region has the DNA TGTGCCAGCAGCCTGGGGGGCTTTAACCTACTACGCTCTGGGGCCAACGTCCTGACTTTC.

In this sample, this clonotype turned up many times. The V call is TRBV27, the J call TRBJ2-7; D might be TRBD2 (6 bases). Trimming left V 2 bases short and J 5 bases short, with 13 bases between. The germline CDR1 and CDR2 sequences are MNHEY and SMNVEV (reference sequence). The CDR3 contains 14 residues. CDR3 nucleotides: TGTGCCAGCAGTTTAGGTATAGGGAGGCACGAGCAGTACTTC. Translation: CASSLGIGRHEQYF.

J is TRBJ1-5 and V is TRBV28, with TRBD1 as a possible D gene (5 bases). This CDR3 has 16 amino acids. The V end lost 1 base, the J end lost 0 bases, and 10 bases lay between the germline ends. The germline V gene has CDR1 MDHEN and CDR2 SYDVKM. CDR3 region: CASSLLKGFSNQPQHF. The CDR3 DNA is TGTGCCAGCAGTTTATTAAAGGGGTTTAGCAATCAGCCCCAGCATTTT.

This chain connects TRBV5-1 to TRBJ2-3; D might be TRBD2 (7 bases). Trimming shortened V by 4 bases and J by 0 bases, and 12 bases separated the two germline ends. Germline values: CDR1 SGHRS, CDR2 YFSETQ. The CDR3 contains 15 residues. The CDR3 DNA follows: TGCGCCAGCAGCAGGACAGCGGGGAGCACAGATACGCAGTATTTT. Translation gives CASSRTAGSTDTQYF. The full variable domain, completed using reference TRBV5-1 and TRBJ2-3, is KAGVTQTPRYLIKTRGQQVTLSCSPISGHRSVSWYQQTPGQGLQFLFEYFSETQRNKGNFPGRFSGRQFSNSRSEMNVSTLELGDSALYLCASSRTAGSTDTQYFGPGTRLTVL.

This clonotype was seen a handful of times. The V and J genes are TRBV7-9 and TRBJ2-1; 9 bases are a match to TRBD1. V shed 5 bases and J 2 bases; nucleotides not matched to a gene: 7. This CDR3 spans 16 amino acids. Per germline, CDR1 SEHNR and CDR2 FQNEAQ (reference sequence). The CDR3 bases are TGTGCCAGCAGCCCCTTGACAGGGGGAGCCTACAATGAGCAGTTCTTC. This codes for CASSPLTGGAYNEQFF.

In this sample, this clonotype turned up a few times. The chain uses TRBV4-1 and TRBJ1-1, with D hard to call. Per the germline V gene, CDR1 is MGHRA and CDR2 is YSYEKL. CDR3 size: 14 residues. V was pared by 2 bases and J by 1 base, with 8 bases between. In DNA, the CDR3 is TGCGCCAGCAGCCAACTGGGGAGGAACACTGAAGCTTTCTTT. Translation: CASSQLGRNTEAFF.

This clonotype was seen repeatedly, ten times or more. The chain's CDR3 is CSARDQPLPSNEQFF. Here the CDR3 DNA reads TGCAGTGCTAGAGATCAGCCACTGCCCTCCAATGAGCAGTTCTTC. V and J are TRBV20-1 and TRBJ2-1, with D uncertain. The CDR3 is 15 amino acids. V lost 0 bases and J lost 6, with 15 bases in between. The germline CDR1 and CDR2 sequences are DFQATT and SNEGSKA (reference sequence).

V usage is TRBV6-1 and J usage is TRBJ1-5, with D possibly being TRBD1 (6 bases). The germline V gene encodes CDR1 MNHNS and CDR2 SASEGT. The V end lost 8 bases, the J end lost 2 bases, and 13 bases lay between the germline ends. This CDR3 spans 14 amino acids. The CDR3 here is CASGGAGGNQPQHF. The CDR3 DNA reads as TGTGCCAGCGGCGGGGCAGGGGGCAATCAGCCCCAGCATTTT.

The table lists this clonotype with many counts. The chain employs TRBV6-1 and TRBJ2-1, with 7 positions matching TRBD2. V lost 10 bases, J lost 5 bases, and 2 bases stayed unmatched. The CDR3 length is 11 residues. Per the germline V gene, CDR1 is MNHNS and CDR2 is SASEGT. CDR3 nucleotide sequence: TGTGCCACAGCGGGGCACAATGAGCAGTTCTTC. Translated, it gives CATAGHNEQFF.

This clonotype was seen many times. The rearrangement links TRBV20-1 to TRBJ2-5; maybe TRBD1 (5 bases). The CDR3 contains 14 residues. Germline loops: CDR1 DFQATT, CDR2 SNEGSKA (reference sequence). Trimming took 6 bases from V and 5 from J, leaving 19 bases between them. CDR3 coding DNA: TGCAGTGCCCCTGGCCGCCACCCAGGGGAGACCCAGTACTTC. Residues: CSAPGRHPGETQYF.

This clonotype has a single count. The chain uses TRBV28 and TRBJ2-1, with TRBD2 as a possible D gene (6 bases). The V and J ends lost 6 bases and 5 bases respectively, with 20 bases between them. This CDR3 spans 16 amino acids. Germline-derived CDR1 and CDR2 are MDHEN and SYDVKM. The CDR3 spells CASSSPEVAANNEQFF. CDR3 bases: TGTGCCAGCAGCTCCCCCGAGGTAGCGGCCAACAATGAGCAGTTCTTC.

This clonotype was seen repeatedly, ten times or more. This rearrangement joins TRBV24-1 to TRBJ1-2; TRBD1 matches 8 bases. CDR1 and CDR2 (germline): KGHDR, SFDVKD. Trimming at V came to 4 bases and at J to 2 bases, leaving 2 bases not matched to a gene. The CDR3 consists of 14 residues. This chain's CDR3 is CATSERTGNYGYTF. The CDR3 nucleotides read TGTGCCACCAGTGAAAGGACAGGGAACTATGGCTACACCTTC.

The chain employs TRBV12-3 or TRBV12-4 and TRBJ1-2; D remains unclear. This CDR3 is 13 amino acids long. Trimming stripped 4 bases from V and 3 bases from J, with 9 bases between. For the CDR3, the DNA is TGTGCCAGCAGTTCCCCGGAGTACTATGGCTACACCTTC. Amino acids: CASSSPEYYGYTF.

This clonotype was counted at least ten times. V usage is TRBV6-1 and J usage is TRBJ2-5, with 7 bases aligning to TRBD1. Germline CDR1 MNHNS, CDR2 SASEGT. The J segment lost 1 base and the V segment lost 6 bases, leaving 11 bases of the junction unmatched. The CDR3 length is 16 residues. For the CDR3, the DNA is TGTGCCAGCAGCGCAGGGACAGCTCTGGGCCAAGAGACCCAGTACTTC. Protein product: CASSAGTALGQETQYF.

This clonotype was seen repeatedly, ten times or more. V usage is TRBV12-5 and J usage is TRBJ2-7, with 9 bases identical to TRBD2. The V gene end was trimmed by 0 bases and the J gene end by 0 bases; junction bases not matched to a gene: 6. Germline values: CDR1 LGHNT, CDR2 FRNRAP. This CDR3 spans 17 amino acids. The CDR3 sequence: CASGLVHVSGSSYEQYF. For the CDR3, the DNA is TGTGCTAGTGGTTTGGTACACGTTAGCGGGAGCTCCTACGAGCAGTACTTC.